Shown below are 2 T cell receptor beta chains from a single sample sequenced in a study of beta chain features in type 1 diabetes. General study findings and limits: Type 1 diabetes patients showed a moderate but significant shortening of TCRB CDR3s in all four CD4+ subsets.

Every bit of the isolated RNA underwent reverse transcription, so sequencing read expressed TCRB transcripts. Assay: immunoSEQ multiplex PCR; the TCRdb copy retains only in-frame clones and omits some. Of about 190,000 clones listed, approximately 8% were seen once; the top ten hold about 1%. These receptors have no known antigen. Material: central memory CD4+ T cells from blood. The receptors stem from a woman aged 35 to 49 with type 1 diabetes.

V usage is TRBV5-6 and J usage is TRBJ2-5; D may be TRBD2 (6 bases). CDR1 and CDR2 (germline): SGHDT, YYEEEE. V was clipped by 1 base and J by 3 bases, with 10 bases between them. There are 14 residues in the CDR3. The CDR3 loop is CASSLSSAKETQYF. CDR3 bases: TGTGCCAGCAGCTTGTCTAGCGCGAAAGAGACCCAGTACTTC.

This clone occurred a few times. The V and J genes are TRBV5-1 and TRBJ1-1, with TRBD1 matching 9 bases. CDR3 length: 13 amino acids. In germline, CDR1 is SGHRS, CDR2 YFSETQ. Trimming at V came to 3 bases and at J to 5 bases, leaving 2 bases not matched to a gene. This chain's CDR3 is CASSSDRGTEAFF. The CDR3 DNA sequence: TGCGCCAGCAGCTCGGACAGGGGAACTGAAGCTTTCTTT.